Following are 4 T cell receptor beta chains from one sample sequenced in a study of T-cell memory formation after mild COVID-19. One entry per CDR3 protein, called by TCRdb with MiXCR from the 5' RACE reads. The sample carries about 120,000 distinct CDR3 sequences, roughly 15% recorded once. The sequencing input was PBMCs or a T cell subset sorted from them (not recorded which). These receptors all come from an adult woman who had mild COVID-19 (a few samples of this study predate the infection). Cell type and time point are not known.

The CDR3, as DNA: TGCAGTGCTAGGAGGGACGACAGCTACGAGCAGTACTTC. Translated, it gives CSARRDDSYEQYF. This chain links TRBV20-1 with TRBJ2-7; D is tentatively TRBD1 or TRBD2 (5 bases each). There are 13 residues in the CDR3. The germline CDR1 and CDR2 sequences are DFQATT and SNEGSKA (reference sequence). The V end lost 3 bases, the J end lost 3 bases, and 12 bases lay between the germline ends.

V and J are TRBV27 and TRBJ2-1, with TRBD2 identical over 9 bases. The CDR3 has 17 residues. With 4 bases clipped from V and 0 bases from J, the junction kept 7 bases outside the gene matches. Germline lookup yields CDR1 MNHEY and CDR2 SMNVEV (reference sequence). CDR3 amino acids: CASSSLHSGSSYNEQFF. The CDR3 DNA reads as TGTGCCAGCAGTTCTCTCCATAGCGGGAGCTCCTACAATGAGCAGTTCTTC.

This clonotype appeared a few times. The V and J genes are TRBV6-6 and TRBJ1-1; the D is unclear. Germline V gene data show CDR1 as MNHNY and CDR2 as SVGAGI (reference sequence). The CDR3 is 13 residues long. The V end lost 0 bases, the J end lost 5 bases, and 7 bases lay between the germline ends. The CDR3 here is CASSYSDYTEAFF. In DNA form, the CDR3 reads TGTGCCAGCAGTTACTCGGATTATACTGAAGCTTTCTTT.

This chain links TRBV9 with TRBJ1-4; a possible D gene is TRBD1 (6 bases). V lost 4 bases and J lost 7, with 14 bases in between. The CDR3 length is 14 residues. Germline CDR1 reads SGDLS; CDR2 reads YYNGEE. CDR3 in amino acids: CASSKDSGGEKLFF. In nucleotides, the CDR3 is TGTGCCAGCAGCAAGGACAGCGGGGGTGAAAAACTGTTTTTT.